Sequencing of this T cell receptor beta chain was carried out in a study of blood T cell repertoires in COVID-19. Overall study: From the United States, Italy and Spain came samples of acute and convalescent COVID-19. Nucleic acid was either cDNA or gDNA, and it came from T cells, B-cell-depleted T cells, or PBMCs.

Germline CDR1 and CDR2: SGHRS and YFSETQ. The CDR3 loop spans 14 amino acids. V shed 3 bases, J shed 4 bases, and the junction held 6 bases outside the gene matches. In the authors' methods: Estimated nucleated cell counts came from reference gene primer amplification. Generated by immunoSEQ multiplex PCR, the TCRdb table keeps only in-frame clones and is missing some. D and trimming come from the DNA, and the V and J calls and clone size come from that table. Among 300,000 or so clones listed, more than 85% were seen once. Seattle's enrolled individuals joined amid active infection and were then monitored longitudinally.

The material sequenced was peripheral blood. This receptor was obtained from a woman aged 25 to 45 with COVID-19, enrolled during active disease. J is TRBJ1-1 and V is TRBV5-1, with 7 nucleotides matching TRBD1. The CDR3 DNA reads TGCGCCAGCAGCTCTACAGGGGTGGGCACTGAAGCTTTCTTT. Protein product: CASSSTGVGTEAFF.